The clone carrying this T cell receptor (beta chain) has more than one count but fewer than ten. Its target is not known. This specimen comes from a study of blood T cells in healthy people across ages. Across the study: Template-switching capture recovered about one barcoded beta molecule per two T cells.

A J-beta primer mix and a sample-barcoded 5' primer were used in a second PCR of roughly 6 to 12 cycles. MiXCR was run by TCRdb on the 5' RACE reads, yielding one entry per CDR3 protein. In the table there are fewer than 900,000 distinct CDR3 sequences, more than 40% of which are singletons. This CDR3 is 17 amino acids long. Germline V lookup: CDR1 SGHTA, CDR2 FQGTGA. Trimming pared 0 bases from V and 4 bases from J, leaving 16 bases between. General observations from the study: Compared with aged donors, long-lived donors showed fewer expanded clones, suggesting selection. Significant beta diversity loss was already apparent by age approximately 40, declining roughly linearly.

Sequencing was performed on blood. This chain uses TRBV7-3 with TRBJ2-1; D gene unclear. The TCR originated in a woman aged 55-70 years in good health. CDR3 nucleotide sequence: TGTGCCAGCAGCTTAACAGGCGGATTGCAAACGTACAATGAGCAGTTCTTC. It encodes CASSLTGGLQTYNEQFF. Complete variable domain (other parts from reference TRBV7-3 and TRBJ2-1): GAGVSQTPSNKVTEKGKYVELRCDPISGHTALYWYRQSLGQGPEFLIYFQGTGAADDSGLPNDRFFAVRPEGSVSTLKIQRTERGDSAVYLCASSLTGGLQTYNEQFFGPGTRLTVL.